The entry below gives a single T cell receptor beta chain sequence along with its context. These data originate in a study of preoperative IRX-2 immunotherapy in early breast cancer. Documented treatment: preoperative locoregional IRX-2 cytokine immunotherapy. Patients received preoperative, locoregional IRX-2 cytokine immunotherapy in a phase Ib study. Data came from immunoSEQ multiplex PCR; TCRdb stores just in-frame clones and leaves some out. The sample includes 40,000 to 45,000 clones, about 95% of them seen just once. The receptor comes from a human donor with breast cancer. Material: tumor tissue, obtained after IRX-2 immunotherapy.

The CDR3 loop is CASSQDLAAPYEQYF. The CDR3 DNA follows: TGTGCCAGCAGCCAAGATTTGGCAGCGCCCTACGAGCAGTACTTC. This chain uses TRBV4-2 with TRBJ2-7; D gene unclear. Germline assignment: CDR1 LGHNA and CDR2 YNFKEQ. The V end lost 0 bases, the J end lost 2 bases, and 11 bases lay between the germline ends. The CDR3 has 15 amino acids.